The rows below give T cell receptor beta chains drawn from one sample of a study of T cells after yellow fever vaccination. TCRdb reanalysed the 5' RACE reads using MiXCR and keeps one entry per CDR3 protein. The table shows 300,000 or so distinct CDR3 sequences, with roughly 4% occurring only once. Sample: PBMCs, taken 5 days after the yellow fever booster vaccination. Source of these receptors: a man younger than 35 who received the YFV17D yellow fever vaccine. Both conserved end residues are part of each CDR3. Fields, in order: CDR3 DNA, CDR3 protein, J gene, CDR3 length, D gene, clone size, V gene. A D gene is named only where the DNA matches it firmly. Clone size is given for some rows only: seen once, a few or many times, or a class if the clone is expanded.

DNA: TGTGCCAGCAGCCAAGAGTTTGCGGGGACGAACACCGGGGAGCTGTTTTTT
CDR3: CASSQEFAGTNTGELFF
J: TRBJ2-2
length: 17
D: NA
size: few
V: TRBV4-2

DNA: TGCGCCAGCAGCGCCCGGGGAACCCACCTAGCCAAAAACATTCAGTACTTC
CDR3: CASSARGTHLAKNIQYF
J: TRBJ2-4
length: 17
D: NA
size: NA
V: TRBV5-1

DNA: TGTGCCAGCAGCTCCGGGGTCATGAGGACTGAAGCTTTCTTT
CDR3: CASSSGVMRTEAFF
J: TRBJ1-1
length: 14
D: NA
size: many
V: TRBV27

DNA: TGCAGCGTTGAAGATCCCTTCGAGGGGTCCACCGGGGAGCTGTTTTTT
CDR3: CSVEDPFEGSTGELFF
J: TRBJ2-2
length: 16
D: NA
size: NA
V: TRBV29-1

DNA: TGTGCCAGCAACCGGGGAGAGGGCGATCAGACGGAGACCCAGTACTTC
CDR3: CASNRGEGDQTETQYF
J: TRBJ2-5
length: 16
D: NA
size: many
V: TRBV7-9

DNA: TGCAGCGTCGCCCTCTCTGTGGACGGAGATACGCAGTATTTT
CDR3: CSVALSVDGDTQYF
J: TRBJ2-3
length: 14
D: NA
size: many
V: TRBV29-1

DNA: TGCGCCAGCAGCATGGGACAGGGCGAGGAGACCCAGTACTTC
CDR3: CASSMGQGEETQYF
J: TRBJ2-5
length: 14
D: TRBD1
size: NA
V: TRBV5-1

DNA: TGTGCCAGCAGCTTAAACGGGGACACTGAAGCTTTCTTT
CDR3: CASSLNGDTEAFF
J: TRBJ1-1
length: 13
D: NA
size: NA
V: TRBV7-3

DNA: TGTGCCAGCAGCTTGGCAGGCTCTCAGGGGCCAAAGACCCAGTACTTC
CDR3: CASSLAGSQGPKTQYF
J: TRBJ2-5
length: 16
D: NA
size: few
V: TRBV5-4

DNA: TGTGCCAGCACCCCGACAGGAACCTACGAGCAGTACTTC
CDR3: CASTPTGTYEQYF
J: TRBJ2-7
length: 13
D: NA
size: few
V: TRBV12-3/TRBV12-4

DNA: TGTGCCAGCAGTGTGGACAGGGGGACCGGGGAGCTGTTTTTT
CDR3: CASSVDRGTGELFF
J: TRBJ2-2
length: 14
D: TRBD1
size: many
V: TRBV2

DNA: TGTGCCAGCAGCCAACTAGCGGGCACAGATACGCAGTATTTT
CDR3: CASSQLAGTDTQYF
J: TRBJ2-3
length: 14
D: TRBD2
size: many
V: TRBV3-1

DNA: TGCGCCAGCAGCCAAGAAGCCAGGCTTCAAGAGACCCAGTACTTC
CDR3: CASSQEARLQETQYF
J: TRBJ2-5
length: 15
D: NA
size: many
V: TRBV4-1

DNA: TGTGCCTGGAGTGAGCCAGGGGCCAATTCACCCCTCCACTTT
CDR3: CAWSEPGANSPLHF
J: TRBJ1-6
length: 14
D: NA
size: NA
V: TRBV30

DNA: TGTGCCAGTACCGGGACCTACTCTGGAAACACCATATATTTT
CDR3: CASTGTYSGNTIYF
J: TRBJ1-3
length: 14
D: NA
size: few
V: TRBV19

DNA: TGTGCCACCAGTGATCTACCCGGGACAGGGGGTTCGACAGATACGCAGTATTTT
CDR3: CATSDLPGTGGSTDTQYF
J: TRBJ2-3
length: 18
D: TRBD1
size: few
V: TRBV24-1

DNA: TGTGCCAGCAGTTCCCGGGACCCCAACAATGAGCAGTTCTTC
CDR3: CASSSRDPNNEQFF
J: TRBJ2-1
length: 14
D: NA
size: few
V: TRBV6-5